The text below deals with one T cell receptor beta chain. TCRdb keeps only in-frame clones here, not all; method: immunoSEQ multiplex PCR. The sample has about 130,000 clones, about nine tenths seen once. This specimen comes from a study of control samples from healthy donors and cancer patients. The CDR3 consists of 16 residues. The sequenced sample consisted of blood. V and J are TRBV21-1 and TRBJ2-1; the D call TRBD1 from the table was never checked on the DNA. TRBV21-1 is a pseudogene segment. The TCR originated in a man between 18 and 29 years old in good health. The CDR3 protein is CASSLRRGRGYNEQFF. The DNA of the CDR3 is TGTGCCAGCAGTCTCCGCAGGGGGCGCGGGTACAATGAGCAGTTCTTC.